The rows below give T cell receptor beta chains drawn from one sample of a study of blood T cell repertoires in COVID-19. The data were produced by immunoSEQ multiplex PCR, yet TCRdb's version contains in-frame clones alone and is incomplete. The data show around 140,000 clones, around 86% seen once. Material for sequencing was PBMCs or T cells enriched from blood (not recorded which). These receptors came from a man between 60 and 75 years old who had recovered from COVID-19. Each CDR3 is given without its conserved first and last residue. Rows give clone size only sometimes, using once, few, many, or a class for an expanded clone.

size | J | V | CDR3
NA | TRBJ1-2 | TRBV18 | ASSSKSQSNYGYT
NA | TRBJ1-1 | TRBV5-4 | ASSPTGRGHSSSEAF
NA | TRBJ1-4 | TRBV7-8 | ASSPSPRPGEKLF
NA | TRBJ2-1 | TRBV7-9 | ASSSGLEDEQF
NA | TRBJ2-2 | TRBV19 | ASRGVGGNTGELF
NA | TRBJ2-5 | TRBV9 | ASSEGLRGETQY
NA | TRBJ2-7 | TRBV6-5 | ASSYGRQGSVEQY
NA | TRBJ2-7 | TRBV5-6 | ASSLGGTGTLTYEQY
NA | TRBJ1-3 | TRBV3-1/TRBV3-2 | ASSQATGSQNTIY
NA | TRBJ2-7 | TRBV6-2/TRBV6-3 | ASSYHDRDHEQY
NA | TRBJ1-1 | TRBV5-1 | ASSMGPTAEAF
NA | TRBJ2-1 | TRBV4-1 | ASSQPGTSPYNEQF
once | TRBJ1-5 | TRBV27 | ASSPLGQGRGQPQH
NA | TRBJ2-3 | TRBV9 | ASSDPHQRTSGHSTDTQY
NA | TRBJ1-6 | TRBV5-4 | ASSLGIQVGSGSGALH
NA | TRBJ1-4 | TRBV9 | ASSVGSAGGKLF
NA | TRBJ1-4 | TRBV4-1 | ASSHAGTGHEKLF
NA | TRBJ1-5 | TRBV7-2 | ASSNQFDQPQH
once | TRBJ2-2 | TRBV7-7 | ASSPGLAGITGELF
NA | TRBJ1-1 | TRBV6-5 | ASIRGGGIGTEAF
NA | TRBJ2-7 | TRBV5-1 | ASSLEGSGISYEQY
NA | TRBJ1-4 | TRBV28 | ASSPLRGGEKLF
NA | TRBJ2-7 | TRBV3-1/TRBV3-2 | ASSQVAGIYEQY
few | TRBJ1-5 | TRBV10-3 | ASQGLGDQPQH
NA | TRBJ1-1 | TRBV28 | ASSLGQGSTEAF
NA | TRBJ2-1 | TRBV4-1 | ASSQSQGYNEQF
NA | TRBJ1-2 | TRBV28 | ASSFDTGYGYT
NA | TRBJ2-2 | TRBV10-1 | ASSETRKRGPNTGELF